The text below deals with one T cell receptor beta chain. V lost 1 base, J lost 3 bases, and 7 bases lay in between. This CDR3 comprises 13 residues. Germline V CDR1 and CDR2: SGHVS, FQNEAQ. Some clones are missing from TCRdb's copy, which holds only in-frame ones; the method was immunoSEQ multiplex PCR. The sample yields about 38,000 clones, about 80% seen once. This specimen belongs to a study of radiotherapy plus CTLA-4 blockade in lung cancer. Study-wide context: Objective response was observed in roughly 20% of patients, and disease control in 30% to 35%.

Source: peripheral blood, taken from a patient treated with radiotherapy plus ipilimumab. The V gene is TRBV7-8, the J gene TRBJ2-7; no firm D call. The receptor comes from a human donor with non-small cell lung cancer who had stable disease on radiotherapy plus ipilimumab. The CDR3 DNA reads TGTGCCAGCAGCTTAGATAGACTCTACGAGCAGTACGTC. It specifies CASSLDRLYEQYV.